Each of the 24 T cell receptor beta chains below was sequenced from the same sample in a study of T cell changes during pregnancy in multiple sclerosis. Generated by immunoSEQ multiplex PCR, the TCRdb table keeps only in-frame clones and is missing some. The table has 75,000 to 80,000 clones, about 93% seen once; the top ten hold around 2.6%. The sample was peripheral blood, taken after pregnancy. These receptors were taken from a female donor in good health, enrolled as a control in a pregnancy study.

The gene calls are TRBV19 and TRBJ1-2; D is ambiguous. This CDR3 is 12 amino acids long. Germline values: CDR1 LNHDA, CDR2 SQIVND (reference sequence). With 11 bases removed from V and 2 bases from J, the gap between germline ends came to 12 bases. CDR3 amino acids: CADREGNYGYTF. CDR3 sequence (DNA): TGTGCCGACCGAGAGGGAAACTATGGCTACACCTTC.

The CDR3 nucleotides are TGTGCCATCAGTGAGGCGTCCGGGGATAGATCCGGAAACACCATATATTTT. Translating gives CAISEASGDRSGNTIYF. The rearrangement links TRBV10-3 to TRBJ1-3; D gene ambiguous. The germline V and J ends were trimmed by 2 bases and 4 bases, with 18 bases remaining between them. Germline V gene lookup returns CDR1 ENHRY and CDR2 SYGVKD. This CDR3 contains 17 residues.

This clone was recorded a few times. This sequence joins TRBV5-1 and TRBJ1-1; the D gene is possibly TRBD1 (6 bases). CDR1 and CDR2 from the germline V gene are SGHRS and YFSETQ. The CDR3 consists of 14 residues. V was trimmed by 4 bases and J by 3 bases, leaving 13 bases between them. CDR3 protein: CASSGGQSYTEAFF. Written as DNA, the CDR3 is TGCGCCAGCAGCGGCGGACAGTCGTACACTGAAGCTTTCTTT.

The rearrangement uses TRBV28 and TRBJ1-1, with a weak D call TRBD1 (5 bases). The CDR3 is made up of 11 amino acids. The germline V gene has CDR1 MDHEN and CDR2 SYDVKM. The V and J ends lost 7 bases and 13 bases respectively, with 16 bases between them. CDR3 nucleotide sequence: TGTGCCAGCACTTTGGAGGGGTGCGATTTCTTT. Translating it yields CASTLEGCDFF.

The chain employs TRBV27 and TRBJ1-1; the D gene is possibly TRBD1 (5 bases). Germline lookup yields CDR1 MNHEY and CDR2 SMNVEV (reference sequence). The ends were cut back, 1 base at V and 5 bases at J, with 14 bases in the middle. The length of the CDR3 is 15 residues. The CDR3 DNA follows: TGTGCCAGCAGTTTATATGGGGGGAGGGGAACTGAAGCTTTCTTT. It is translated as CASSLYGGRGTEAFF.

This rearrangement joins TRBV2 to TRBJ2-5; 13 nucleotides align to TRBD2. The V gene's germline CDR1 is SNHLY and CDR2 FYNNEI. This CDR3 is built from 16 residues. The V segment lost 5 bases and the J segment 1 base; nucleotides outside the gene matches: 4. CDR3 nucleotide sequence: TGTGCCAGCAGTCAGGGACTAGCGGGACCCCAAGAGACCCAGTACTTC. It specifies CASSQGLAGPQETQYF. Based on the CDR3 plus reference TRBV2 and TRBJ2-5, the full variable domain is EPEVTQTPSHQVTQMGQEVILRCVPISNHLYFYWYRQILGQKVEFLVSFYNNEISEKSEIFDDQFSVERPDGSNFTLKIRSTKLEDSAMYFCASSQGLAGPQETQYFGPGTRLLVL.

The chain employs TRBV7-3 and TRBJ2-3; 10 bases fit TRBD2. The CDR3 runs 18 residues. The trim removed 3 bases at V and 1 base at J, leaving 10 bases unmatched. Germline assignment: CDR1 SGHTA and CDR2 FQGTGA. This CDR3 is CASSLLAGDLWGTDTQYF. As DNA, the CDR3 is TGTGCCAGCAGCTTGCTAGCGGGGGACCTTTGGGGCACAGATACGCAGTATTTT. Filled out from reference TRBV7-3 and TRBJ2-3, the complete variable domain reads GAGVSQTPSNKVTEKGKYVELRCDPISGHTALYWYRQSLGQGPEFLIYFQGTGAADDSGLPNDRFFAVRPEGSVSTLKIQRTERGDSAVYLCASSLLAGDLWGTDTQYFGPGTRLTVL.

The chain uses TRBV9 and TRBJ2-1, with 7 bases aligning to TRBD1. CDR3 length equals 14 residues. J lost 6 bases, V lost 4 bases, and 7 bases had no gene match. Germline V gene sequence: CDR1 SGDLS, CDR2 YYNGEE. The CDR3 DNA reads as TGTGCCAGCAGCAAACGACAGGGAAGCAATGAGCAGTTCTTC. It yields the protein CASSKRQGSNEQFF.

A word on this clone: At one of its ends the junction is not consistent with the germline gene, which may arise from a read error. The V call is TRBV7-7, the J call TRBJ2-7; D may be TRBD1 (6 bases). The CDR3 sequence is 11 residues long. Germline V gives CDR1 SSHAT, CDR2 FNYEAQ (reference sequence). Here the CDR3 DNA reads TGTGCTAGCAGCGCGGACAGCGGGCAGTACTTC. Amino acids: CASSADSGQYF. The variable domain in full, with the rest retrieved from reference TRBV7-7 and TRBJ2-7, is GAGVSQSPRYKVTKRGQDVTLRCDPISSHATLYWYQQALGQGPEFLTYFNYEAQPDKSGLPSDRFSAERPEGSISTLTIQRTEQRDSAMYRCASSADSGQYFGPGTRLTVT.

In its sample, this clone was seen once. V usage is TRBV7-2 and J usage is TRBJ1-3; D might be TRBD1 (5 bases). Between the trimmed V and J ends, which lost 3 bases and 1 base, there was a span of 13 bases. Germline V gene lookup returns CDR1 SGHTA and CDR2 FQGNSA. CDR3 length: 16 residues. CDR3 coding DNA: TGTGCCAGCAGCTTGGGCGCAGGGTTATCTGGAAACACCATATATTTT. Translation gives CASSLGAGLSGNTIYF.

This clone was recorded once. The chain couples TRBV11-3 to TRBJ2-2; possible D gene TRBD1, 5 bases. The V gene lost 0 bases and the J gene lost 4 bases, with 15 bases spanning the gap. This CDR3 region has 17 residues. In germline, CDR1 is SGHNT, CDR2 YENEEA. The CDR3 nucleotides are TGTGCCAGCAGCTTAGATCGCTCAAGGGGCGGCACCGGGGAGCTGTTTTTT. Translating it yields CASSLDRSRGGTGELFF.

The J gene is TRBJ2-5, the V gene TRBV6-5, with a weak D call TRBD2 (6 bases). The germline V gene encodes CDR1 MNHEY and CDR2 SVGAGI. The CDR3 spans 15 residues. Trimming removed 0 bases at V and 8 bases at J, with 16 bases between. The CDR3 here is CASSYSTSQRGTQYF. The CDR3 bases are TGTGCCAGCAGTTACTCTACTAGCCAGAGAGGAACCCAGTACTTC.

The chain joins TRBV5-1 to TRBJ1-2; D is ambiguous. The CDR3 has 12 residues. V was clipped by 0 bases and J by 8 bases, with 8 bases between them. CDR1 is SGHRS and CDR2 is YFSETQ in the germline V gene. CDR3 bases: TGCGCCAGCAGCTTGGACGGGTCGGGCTACACCTTC. Its protein is CASSLDGSGYTF.

The chain couples TRBV4-2 to TRBJ2-1, with 11 bases identical to TRBD2. Looked up from germline, CDR1 is LGHNA and CDR2 is YNFKEQ. This CDR3 is built from 16 residues. V dropped 3 bases and J dropped 9; count of bases not matched to a gene: 10. DNA for the CDR3: TGTGCCAGCAGCCAGCCGGGTAGCGGGAGGGCCGGTGAGCAGTTCTTC. Translated: CASSQPGSGRAGEQFF.

V usage is TRBV28 and J usage is TRBJ2-7, with 9 bases that match TRBD1. The CDR3 is 16 residues long. V shed 5 bases and J 6 bases; nucleotides not matched to a gene: 14. Germline V lookup: CDR1 MDHEN, CDR2 SYDVKM. In DNA, the CDR3 is TGTGCCAGCAGTCCATATCTCCCGGGACAGGGTGGCGAGCAGTACTTC. It is translated as CASSPYLPGQGGEQYF. The entire variable domain, with the rest obtained from reference TRBV28 and TRBJ2-7, is as follows: DVKVTQSSRYLVKRTGEKVFLECVQDMDHENMFWYRQDPGLGLRLIYFSYDVKMKEKGDIPEGYSVSREKKERFSLILESASTNQTSMYLCASSPYLPGQGGEQYFGPGTRLTVT.

This rearrangement joins TRBV6-5 to TRBJ1-4; tentative D call: TRBD1 (6 bases). The V end was cut by 0 bases, the J end by 5 bases, with 10 bases between. The germline V gene encodes CDR1 MNHEY and CDR2 SVGAGI. The CDR3 consists of 15 residues. The CDR3 DNA is TGTGCCAGCAGTTACTCGGGGCAGGGGAATGAAAAACTGTTTTTT. It codes for CASSYSGQGNEKLFF.

The chain couples TRBV29-1 to TRBJ2-5; D might be TRBD1 (6 bases). The CDR3 contains 14 residues. The germline V gene has CDR1 SQVTM and CDR2 ANQGSEA. V was shortened by 1 base and J by 5 bases, with 14 bases between the two germline ends. CDR3 sequence reads: CSVEGQDFEETQYF. CDR3 nucleotides: TGCAGCGTTGAAGGACAGGACTTCGAGGAGACCCAGTACTTC.

This CDR3 is CAWSNQGVPLHGYTF. DNA of the CDR3: TGTGCCTGGAGTAACCAGGGGGTGCCGCTCCATGGCTACACCTTC. The V and J genes are TRBV30 and TRBJ1-2; 7 nucleotides match TRBD1. The CDR3 length is 15 residues. In germline, CDR1 is GTSNPN, CDR2 SVGIG (reference sequence). Trimming removed 2 bases from V and 6 bases from J; junction bases left unmatched: 12.

This clone has only one observation. V usage is TRBV30 and J usage is TRBJ2-3, with a tentative D call TRBD1 (6 bases). Trimming cost V 0 bases and J 2 bases, with 9 bases left between them. CDR3 size: 14 residues. Germline V lookup: CDR1 GTSNPN, CDR2 SVGIG (reference sequence). In nucleotides, the CDR3 is TGTGCCTGGAGTGTGAGGGGACACACAGATACGCAGTATTTT. Its protein product is CAWSVRGHTDTQYF.

This clone was observed a handful of times. This chain links TRBV2 with TRBJ2-5, with 9 bases lining up with TRBD2. The CDR3 has 18 amino acids. The J segment lost 2 bases and the V segment lost 4 bases, leaving 14 bases of the junction unmatched. Germline CDR1 is SNHLY and CDR2 is FYNNEI. CDR3: CASSGLAGRLGQQETQYF. CDR3 in DNA: TGTGCCAGCAGTGGTCTAGCGGGGAGATTGGGGCAGCAAGAGACCCAGTACTTC.

The genes are TRBV2 and TRBJ1-1; D is possibly TRBD1 (5 bases). V gave up 3 bases and J gave up 5 bases, with 16 bases separating them. From germline, CDR1 is SNHLY and CDR2 FYNNEI. The CDR3 contains 15 residues. The CDR3 here is CASSDLGRGGTEAFF. DNA of the CDR3: TGTGCCAGCAGTGACCTGGGGAGGGGTGGAACTGAAGCTTTCTTT.

This chain connects TRBV5-1 to TRBJ2-5; 12 bases are a match to TRBD2. The CDR3 runs to 17 residues. The germline V gene has CDR1 SGHRS and CDR2 YFSETQ. Trimming removed 5 bases from V and 4 bases from J; junction bases left unmatched: 12. CDR3 in DNA: TGCGCCAGCAGAGCCGGACTAGCGGGAAGGATGGGAGAGACCCAGTACTTC. Its translation: CASRAGLAGRMGETQYF.

The genes are TRBV7-3 and TRBJ2-5, with 9 bases fitting TRBD2. Losses at the gene ends were 5 bases for V and 1 base for J; bases not matched to a gene: 8. The germline V gene has CDR1 SGHTA and CDR2 FQGTGA. This CDR3 has 16 amino acids. The CDR3 reads CASSPHSGSPQETQYF. CDR3 bases: TGTGCCAGCAGCCCCCATAGCGGGAGCCCCCAAGAGACCCAGTACTTC.

This clone appeared once. CDR3 DNA sequence: TGTGCCAGCAGCTCGAGCCCCTCGGTTGGGGCCAACGTCCTGACTTTC. It is translated as CASSSSPSVGANVLTF. The J gene is TRBJ2-6, the V gene TRBV7-3; no clear D. The CDR3 length is 16 residues. Trimming shortened V by 4 bases and J by 3 bases, and 13 bases separated the two germline ends. CDR1 SGHTA and CDR2 FQGTGA come from the germline V gene. The full variable domain, completed using reference TRBV7-3 and TRBJ2-6, is GAGVSQTPSNKVTEKGKYVELRCDPISGHTALYWYRQSLGQGPEFLIYFQGTGAADDSGLPNDRFFAVRPEGSVSTLKIQRTERGDSAVYLCASSSSPSVGANVLTFGAGSRLTVL.